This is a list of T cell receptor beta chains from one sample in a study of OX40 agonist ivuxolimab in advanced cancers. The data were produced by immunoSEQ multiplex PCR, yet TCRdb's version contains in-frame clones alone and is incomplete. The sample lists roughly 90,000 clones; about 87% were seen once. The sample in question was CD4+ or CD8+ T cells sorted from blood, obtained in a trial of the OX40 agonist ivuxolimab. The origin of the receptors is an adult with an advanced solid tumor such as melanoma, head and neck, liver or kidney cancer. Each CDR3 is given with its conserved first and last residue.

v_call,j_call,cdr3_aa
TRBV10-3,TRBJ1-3,CAISKIQGAKGNTIYF
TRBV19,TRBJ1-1,CASSMGQGATAFF
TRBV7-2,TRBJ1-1,CASSPMATDTEAFF
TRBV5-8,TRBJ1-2,CASSLAWQGGHGYTF
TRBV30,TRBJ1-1,CARGQVLNTEAFF
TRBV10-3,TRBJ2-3,CAISVQGTDTQYF
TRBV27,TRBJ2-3,CASTTRRDRGPDTQYF
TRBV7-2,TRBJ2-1,CASSLWAGENNEQFF
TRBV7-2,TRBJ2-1,CASSRSGGYDNEQFF
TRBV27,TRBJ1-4,CASRAQGSEKLFF
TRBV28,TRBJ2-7,CASSRASPDREQYF
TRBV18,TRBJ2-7,CASSPHSLYEQYF
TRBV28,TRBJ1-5,CASSNQGFGQPQHF
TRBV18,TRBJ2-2,CASSPYTGELFF
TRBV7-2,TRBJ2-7,CASSLAVGGLPYEQYF
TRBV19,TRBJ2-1,CASSSGTVAEQFF
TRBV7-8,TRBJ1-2,CASSLTPDRHYTF
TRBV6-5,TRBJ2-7,CASRSGSSYEQYF
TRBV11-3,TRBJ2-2,CASSLSSGGVNTGELFF
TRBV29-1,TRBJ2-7,CSARQGSSEQYF
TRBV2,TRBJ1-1,CASTRRTQEEAFF
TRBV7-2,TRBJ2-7,CASGPLPYEQYF
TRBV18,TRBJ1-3,CASSPVPRGEDSGNTIYF
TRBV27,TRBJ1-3,CASSKQGTGNTIYF
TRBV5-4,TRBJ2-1,CASSATGGGYNEQFF
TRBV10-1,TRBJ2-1,CASSDGLAGAHNEQFF
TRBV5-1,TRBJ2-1,CASSFTVGPYNEQFF
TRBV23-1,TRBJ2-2,CASSPRTGELFF
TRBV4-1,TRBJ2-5,CASSQGPQRGGRETQYF
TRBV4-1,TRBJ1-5,CASSQEKGAYQPQHF
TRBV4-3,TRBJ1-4,CASSPGQYNEKLFF
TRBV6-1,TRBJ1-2,CASSERTGQGGYTF
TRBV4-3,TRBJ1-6,CASSLTGDSPLHF
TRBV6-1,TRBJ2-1,CASFLGAGLHNEQFF
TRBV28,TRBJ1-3,CASRAASGNTIYF
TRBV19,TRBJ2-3,CASSPTGGEDTQYF
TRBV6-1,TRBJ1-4,CASRDEKLFF
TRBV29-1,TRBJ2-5,CSDTRAAGAQYF
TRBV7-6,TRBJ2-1,CASSLESQRGGRFF
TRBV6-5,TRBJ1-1,CASRTQGPEAFF